Given below is one T cell receptor (beta chain) in context. Its antigen is still unknown. No base-level quality is on record; no much larger clone is a single base apart. The data originate from a study of beta chain features in type 1 diabetes (dated 2018 in TCRdb). For the wider study: No differences in mean age, gender distribution, total cell number or subset yield were found between patients and healthy donors. Across all samples, fewer than 130 million sorted cells were examined, and cell number per subset correlated strongly with RNA yield. In the study, recently diagnosed type 1 diabetes patients and matched healthy donors were compared on the TCRB repertoires of their sorted circulating CD4+ T cell subsets. Naive and central memory subsets were obtained from all 30 or so donors, but regulatory and stem cell-like memory subsets were isolated from only 8 patients and roughly eight healthy donors.

The paper as a whole reports these results and caveats: Patients with type 1 diabetes made fewer insertions and deleted more nucleotides at VDJ recombination sites, implying thymic rearrangement abnormalities. PCR might favor shorter templates, but patient and control samples were amplified and corrected together, so any skew would affect both groups equally. In all four CD4+ subsets, TCRB CDR3 length was moderately but significantly shorter in type 1 diabetes patients. Naive, central memory and regulatory TCRB repertoires appeared more similar among patients than among healthy donors. Because cDNA was sequenced instead of genomic DNA, highly expressing activated cells could be over-represented, though the groups showed no difference in activation or CD3 levels. Because small numbers of individuals were included in the HLA sub-analyses, any influence of HLA type on TCRB rearrangement was left unresolved.

From each donor, a single peripheral blood sample of around 0.12 L on average was drawn into heparinised tubes. Using a panel that included CD45RO, CCR7, CD25, CD127, CD95 and CD27, naive, central memory, regulatory and stem cell-like memory CD4+ T cells were sorted on a BD FACSAria II. Every sorted population had a purity above 95%. Right away, PBMCs were isolated by Lymphoprep density gradient centrifugation and were stained directly, with no culture step. Samples were stained and sorted in pairs, with one healthy donor and one patient per experiment, so that batch effects were minimized. Clipping removes 2 bases from V and 2 bases from J, with 4 as the unmatched junction base count. The germline V gene specifies MGHRA as CDR1 and YSYEKL as CDR2. The CDR3 contains 15 residues, cysteine and phenylalanine counted. Of the read, only the CDR3 DNA is kept; its 45 bases are in frame from base 1. The entire amount of isolated RNA was reverse transcribed using the High Capacity cDNA Reverse Transcription Kit, so the sequenced TCRB transcripts were expressed ones. Deep immunoSEQ sequencing was applied to naive, central memory and regulatory T cell samples, giving an average of about 3.7 million total reads per sample. Sorted cells were lysed in RLT buffer and RNA was extracted with DNase-treated RNeasy Micro or Mini kits, depending on cell number. To prevent cross-contamination, every cell subset was processed on its own, while patient and healthy donor samples were processed together. Using the immunoSEQ multiplex PCR, TCRB sequences were amplified from cDNA into 87-bp fragments spanning the CDR3 region. Sequencing of the amplicons was done on the Illumina HiSeq platform. Per the source publication's procedure: PCR bias was corrected computationally using synthetic template baselines, and reads within Hamming distance 2 were collapsed, with unmergeable singletons discarded. Reads were aligned against IMGT to assign V, D and J genes, CDR3 length and insertions or deletions at six rearrangement sites. Within each subset, clonotype counts were normalized to the number of sorted cells before true diversity and Gini coefficients were calculated with the tcR R package. The overlap coefficient, calculated on TCRB nucleotide sequences, was used to measure repertoire sharing. Out-of-frame TCRB sequences from naive cells were analyzed to stand in for the pre-selection repertoire. TCRdb obtained this table from immuneACCESS and retained in-frame rearrangements with V and J assigned. These tables miss some clones; where compared with another copy, unresolved V genes account for less than half of the shortfall, and the remainder is unexplained. That table is the source of V, J and clone size, and D and trimming were worked out from the DNA. This sample gives fewer than 450,000 clones in total; 13% of them show up just once. Approximately 0.016% of the sample goes to the ten largest clones.

The TCR was taken from a woman under 30 with type 1 diabetes. Material: naive CD4+ T cells from blood. What the cell subset or site label conveys for this sample: true naive CD4+ T cells. The V and J genes are TRBV4-1 and TRBJ2-7; 9 middle bases align to TRBD1. The CDR3 protein sequence reads: CASSQPGQGTYEQYF. The nucleotides are TGCGCCAGCAGCCAACCGGGACAGGGAACCTACGAGCAGTACTTC.